Detailed here is one TCR beta chain. This sample was taken from a study of tumor-infiltrating lymphocytes in localized non-small cell lung cancer. Data came from immunoSEQ multiplex PCR; TCRdb stores just in-frame clones and leaves some out. This repertoire shows 17,000 or so clones, roughly four fifths found once; its top ten account for roughly 6.7%. Sequencing used lung tumor tissue. The sequence was obtained from a human donor with non-small cell lung cancer.

The CDR3 region is CASSEGWEVPYEQYF. The DNA for the CDR3 is TGTGCCAGCAGTGAAGGCTGGGAGGTTCCCTACGAGCAGTACTTC. The rearrangement links TRBV6-1 to TRBJ2-7, with D tentatively TRBD2 (6 bases). Trimming left V 1 base short and J 2 bases short, with 12 bases between. The CDR3 length is 15 residues. Germline values: CDR1 MNHNS, CDR2 SASEGT.